The rows below give T cell receptor beta chains drawn from one sample of a study of blood T cell repertoires in COVID-19. The table came from immunoSEQ multiplex PCR; TCRdb's copy has only in-frame clones and leaves some out. The sample includes around 130,000 clones, less than 90% of them seen just once. What was sequenced was peripheral blood. The source is a man aged 60-69 years with acute or convalescent COVID-19. The CDR3 runs from the conserved cysteine through the conserved F or W. A D gene is named only where the DNA matches it firmly. Clone size is not always given. Where it is, it says once, few, many or a class for expanded clones.

J: TRBJ1-5; D: .; V: TRBV4-1; size: .; DNA: TGCGCCAGCAGCCAAGATTTGAGTCAGCCCCAGCATTTT; CDR3: CASSQDLSQPQHF
J: TRBJ1-1; D: TRBD1; V: TRBV29-1; size: .; DNA: TGCAGCGTTGTTCAGGGGGGGAACACTGAAGCTTTCTTT; CDR3: CSVVQGGNTEAFF
J: TRBJ1-1; D: .; V: TRBV6-2/TRBV6-3; size: .; DNA: TGTGCCAGCAGTTACTCCCCAGGGATTGGCACTGAAGCTTTCTTT; CDR3: CASSYSPGIGTEAFF
J: TRBJ2-7; D: TRBD1; V: TRBV5-6; size: .; DNA: TGTGCCAGCAGCTTTGGGACAGGGGCGGGCCACGAGCAGTACTTC; CDR3: CASSFGTGAGHEQYF
J: TRBJ2-3; D: .; V: TRBV2; size: .; DNA: TGTGCCAGCAATGGGGGGATCACAGATACGCAGTATTTT; CDR3: CASNGGITDTQYF
J: TRBJ2-2; D: TRBD1; V: TRBV11-2; size: .; DNA: TGTGCCAGCAGCCCGGACAGGGCGTCCGGGGAGCTGTTTTTT; CDR3: CASSPDRASGELFF
J: TRBJ2-1; D: TRBD2; V: TRBV27; size: .; DNA: TGTGCCAGCAGTTTTTCGACTAGCGGGGCCTACAATGAGCAGTTCTTC; CDR3: CASSFSTSGAYNEQFF
J: TRBJ2-7; D: .; V: TRBV5-6; size: few; DNA: TGTGCCAGCAGCTCCGGGTGGGAGCAGTACTTC; CDR3: CASSSGWEQYF
J: TRBJ2-7; D: .; V: TRBV3-1/TRBV3-2; size: .; DNA: TGTGCCAGCAGCCTAGGACGGGGATCCTACGAGCAGTACTTC; CDR3: CASSLGRGSYEQYF
J: TRBJ1-1; D: TRBD1; V: TRBV5-1; size: .; DNA: TGCGCCAGCAGCGACCAGGGACAGTTCATGAACACTGAAGCTTTCTTT; CDR3: CASSDQGQFMNTEAFF
J: TRBJ2-7; D: .; V: TRBV5-4; size: .; DNA: TGTGCCAGCAGCTTCGGGACGGAGGGGTCCTACGAGCAGTACTTC; CDR3: CASSFGTEGSYEQYF
J: TRBJ2-7; D: TRBD1; V: TRBV7-6; size: .; DNA: TGTGCCAGCAGCTTAGCTGGACAGGGAAGCTCCTACGAGCAGTACTTC; CDR3: CASSLAGQGSSYEQYF
J: TRBJ1-1; D: TRBD1; V: TRBV25-1; size: .; DNA: TGTGCCAGCAGTGATAACCTCGGACAGGGCGCTGAAGCTTTCTTT; CDR3: CASSDNLGQGAEAFF
J: TRBJ2-7; D: TRBD2; V: TRBV27; size: .; DNA: TGTGCCAGCAGTTCTAGCGGGAGGTCCTACGAGCAGTACTTC; CDR3: CASSSSGRSYEQYF
J: TRBJ2-3; D: TRBD2; V: TRBV2; size: once; DNA: TGTGCCAGCAGTCTAGCGGGCACAGATACGCAGTATTTT; CDR3: CASSLAGTDTQYF
J: TRBJ1-6; D: TRBD1; V: TRBV19; size: .; DNA: TGTGCCAGCGCAGAGGCAGGGACAGTCAATTCACCCCTCCACTTT; CDR3: CASAEAGTVNSPLHF
J: TRBJ2-1; D: .; V: TRBV5-4; size: .; DNA: TGTGCCAGCAGTTCCGGAAGACTAGGAGGGAATGAGCAGTTCTTC; CDR3: CASSSGRLGGNEQFF
J: TRBJ1-1; D: .; V: TRBV2; size: once; DNA: TGTGCCAGCAGCAGCGGACTCGCTGCCCTTGCTGAAGCTTTCTTT; CDR3: CASSSGLAALAEAFF
J: TRBJ1-4; D: .; V: TRBV14; size: .; DNA: TGTGCCAGCAGCCCAGTCGGAGGGTGGGAGTTTGAAAAACTGTTTTTT; CDR3: CASSPVGGWEFEKLFF
J: TRBJ1-2; D: TRBD1; V: TRBV19; size: .; DNA: TGTGCCAGTAGCAGGGACAGGAGTATCTATGGCTACACCTTC; CDR3: CASSRDRSIYGYTF
J: TRBJ2-1; D: TRBD2; V: TRBV7-6; size: .; DNA: TGTGCCAGCAGCTTTGAGGCGGGAGGGCCGGCGAATGAGCAGTTCTTC; CDR3: CASSFEAGGPANEQFF
J: TRBJ2-7; D: TRBD1; V: TRBV11-1; size: .; DNA: TGTGCCAGCAGCTTAGCGGGGACAGGGGCCTACGAGCAGTACTTC; CDR3: CASSLAGTGAYEQYF
J: TRBJ1-1; D: .; V: TRBV5-1; size: .; DNA: TGCGCCAGCAGCTTCGAGCACACTGAAGCTTTCTTT; CDR3: CASSFEHTEAFF
J: TRBJ2-5; D: .; V: TRBV5-1; size: .; DNA: TGCGCCAGCAGCGTCAGGTGGATTACTTCCCGGGACATCAAACCACAAGAGACCCAGTACTTC; CDR3: CASSVRWITSRDIKPQETQYF
J: TRBJ2-7; D: TRBD2; V: TRBV7-6; size: .; DNA: TGTGCCAGCAGCCCCGGGAGGAACTACGAGCAGTACTTC; CDR3: CASSPGRNYEQYF
J: TRBJ2-7; D: TRBD2; V: TRBV27; size: .; DNA: TGTGCCAGCAGACGACGCGCCGGGACTAGGAGTTCCTACGAGCAGTACTTC; CDR3: CASRRRAGTRSSYEQYF
J: TRBJ2-3; D: TRBD2; V: TRBV5-1; size: .; DNA: TGCGCCAGCAGCTTGTCGTCTAGCGGGAGGGGAGGCACAGATACGCAGTATTTT; CDR3: CASSLSSSGRGGTDTQYF
J: TRBJ2-3; D: .; V: TRBV19; size: .; DNA: TGTGCCAGTAGTATTCCAGGGCCTAGCACAGATACGCAGTATTTT; CDR3: CASSIPGPSTDTQYF
J: TRBJ2-5; D: TRBD2; V: TRBV7-9; size: few; DNA: TGTGCCAGCAGCTTAGGGACTAGGGAGACCCAGTACTTC; CDR3: CASSLGTRETQYF
J: TRBJ1-2; D: .; V: TRBV9; size: .; DNA: TGTGCCAGCAGCGGAGACAGCTATGGCTACACCTTC; CDR3: CASSGDSYGYTF
J: TRBJ1-5; D: TRBD1; V: TRBV19; size: .; DNA: TGTGCCAGTAGTATGGACAGGGCAGGCAATCAGCCCCAGCATTTT; CDR3: CASSMDRAGNQPQHF
J: TRBJ1-1; D: .; V: TRBV27; size: .; DNA: TGTGCCAGCAGTGCCATGGGTAGCGGGTACACTGAAGCTTTCTTT; CDR3: CASSAMGSGYTEAFF
J: TRBJ1-1; D: .; V: TRBV20-1; size: .; DNA: TGCAGTGCTAGATCTCTGACTGAAGCTTTCTTT; CDR3: CSARSLTEAFF
J: TRBJ2-1; D: TRBD1; V: TRBV5-1; size: few; DNA: TGCGCCAGCAGCCGCACCGGGACAGGGGGCTGGGAGCAGTTCTTC; CDR3: CASSRTGTGGWEQFF
J: TRBJ1-1; D: .; V: TRBV6-5; size: .; DNA: TGTGCCAGCAGTCGTGAGCGGCGGTACACTGAAGCTTTCTTT; CDR3: CASSRERRYTEAFF
J: TRBJ2-6; D: .; V: TRBV15; size: .; DNA: TGTGCCACCAGCAGATTCAAACAGGGAACTGGGGCCAACGTCCTGACTTTC; CDR3: CATSRFKQGTGANVLTF
J: TRBJ2-7; D: .; V: TRBV2; size: .; DNA: TGTGCCAGCAGTGAGCAGGCCAGCTCCTACGAGCAGTACTTC; CDR3: CASSEQASSYEQYF
J: TRBJ2-3; D: TRBD2; V: TRBV20-1; size: .; DNA: TGCAGTGCTAGTCCAATCGGGCGCGGGAGGATCACAGATACGCAGTATTTT; CDR3: CSASPIGRGRITDTQYF
J: TRBJ1-6; D: .; V: TRBV19; size: .; DNA: TGTGCCAGTAGTCCAAGACAGCATCATCGAGAATCACCCCTCCACTTT; CDR3: CASSPRQHHRESPLHF
J: TRBJ2-3; D: TRBD2; V: TRBV11-2; size: .; DNA: TGTGCCAGCAGCCCCCCCTGGGGCGGGAGCGCAGATACGCAGTATTTT; CDR3: CASSPPWGGSADTQYF
J: TRBJ1-1; D: TRBD1; V: TRBV9; size: once; DNA: TGTGCCAGCAGCGGGGGTCGGGGACAGAGTCGTCCTGAAGCTTTCTTT; CDR3: CASSGGRGQSRPEAFF
J: TRBJ2-1; D: .; V: TRBV28; size: .; DNA: TGTGCCAGCAGTTTGCCTAGAGCAGGGTCGGGTGAGCAGTTCTTC; CDR3: CASSLPRAGSGEQFF
J: TRBJ1-2; D: TRBD1; V: TRBV9; size: .; DNA: TGTGCCAGCAGCCCTCAGGGGGGAAACTATGGCTACACCTTC; CDR3: CASSPQGGNYGYTF
J: TRBJ2-7; D: TRBD2; V: TRBV10-3; size: .; DNA: TGTGCCATCAGTGAGGTAGCGGGAGTGGGCCACGAGCAGTACTTC; CDR3: CAISEVAGVGHEQYF
J: TRBJ1-4; D: .; V: TRBV7-6; size: .; DNA: TGTGCCAGCAGCCCAAGGCCGAGGACTACTAATGAAAAACTGTTTTTT; CDR3: CASSPRPRTTNEKLFF
J: TRBJ2-2; D: .; V: TRBV11-2; size: few; DNA: TGTGCCAGCAGCTCAACCGGGACTTATCCCGGGGAGCTGTTTTTT; CDR3: CASSSTGTYPGELFF
J: TRBJ2-1; D: TRBD2; V: TRBV3-1/TRBV3-2; size: .; DNA: TGTGCCAGCAGCTACTTAGCGGGGGGGGACAATGAGCAGTTCTTC; CDR3: CASSYLAGGDNEQFF
J: TRBJ2-7; D: .; V: TRBV15; size: .; DNA: TGTGCCACCAGCAGGAGGGGTGCGGGAAGGATGGACGAGCAGTACTTC; CDR3: CATSRRGAGRMDEQYF
J: TRBJ2-1; D: TRBD2; V: TRBV5-4; size: .; DNA: TGTGCCAGCAGCCAGGGACTAGCGGGGTCCTACAATGAGCAGTTCTTC; CDR3: CASSQGLAGSYNEQFF